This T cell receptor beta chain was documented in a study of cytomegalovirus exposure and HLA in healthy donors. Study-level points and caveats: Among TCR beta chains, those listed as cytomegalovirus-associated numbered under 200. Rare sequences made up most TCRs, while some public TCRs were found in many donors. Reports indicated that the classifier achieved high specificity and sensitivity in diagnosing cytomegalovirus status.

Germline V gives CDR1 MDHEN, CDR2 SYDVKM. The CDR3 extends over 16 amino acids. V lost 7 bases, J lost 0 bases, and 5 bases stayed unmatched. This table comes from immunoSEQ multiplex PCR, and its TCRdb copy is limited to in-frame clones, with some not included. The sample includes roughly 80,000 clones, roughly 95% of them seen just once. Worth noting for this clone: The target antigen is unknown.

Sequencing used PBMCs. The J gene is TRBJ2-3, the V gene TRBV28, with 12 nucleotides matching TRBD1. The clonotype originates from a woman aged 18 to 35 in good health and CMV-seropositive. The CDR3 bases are TGTGCCAGCAACCGGGGACAGGGGGCGAGCACAGATACGCAGTATTTT. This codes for CASNRGQGASTDTQYF.